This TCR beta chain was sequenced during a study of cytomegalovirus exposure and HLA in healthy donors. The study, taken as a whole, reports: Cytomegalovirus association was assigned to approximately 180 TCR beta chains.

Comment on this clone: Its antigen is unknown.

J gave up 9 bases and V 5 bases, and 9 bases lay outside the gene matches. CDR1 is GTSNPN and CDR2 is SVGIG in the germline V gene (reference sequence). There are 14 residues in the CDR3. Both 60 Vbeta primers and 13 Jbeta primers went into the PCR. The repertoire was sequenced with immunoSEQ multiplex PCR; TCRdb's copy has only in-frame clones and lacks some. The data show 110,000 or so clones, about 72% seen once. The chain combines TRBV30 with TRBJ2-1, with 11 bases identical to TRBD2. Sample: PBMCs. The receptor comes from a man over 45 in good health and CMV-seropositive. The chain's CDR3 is CAWALAGAHGEQFF. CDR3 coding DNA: TGTGCCTGGGCACTAGCGGGGGCCCACGGTGAGCAGTTCTTC.